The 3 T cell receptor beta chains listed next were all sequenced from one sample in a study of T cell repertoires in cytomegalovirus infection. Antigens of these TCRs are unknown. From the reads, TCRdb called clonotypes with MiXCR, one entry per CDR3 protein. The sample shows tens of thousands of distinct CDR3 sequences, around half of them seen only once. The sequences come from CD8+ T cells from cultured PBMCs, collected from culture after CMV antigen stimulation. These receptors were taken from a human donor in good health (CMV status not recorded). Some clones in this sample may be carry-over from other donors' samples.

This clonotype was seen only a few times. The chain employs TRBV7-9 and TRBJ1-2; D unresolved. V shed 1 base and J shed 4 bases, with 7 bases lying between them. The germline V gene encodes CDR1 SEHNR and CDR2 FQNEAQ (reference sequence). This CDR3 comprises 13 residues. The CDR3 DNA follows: TGTGCCAGCAGCTTAGAGGTTGGCTATGGCTACACCTTC. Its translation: CASSLEVGYGYTF. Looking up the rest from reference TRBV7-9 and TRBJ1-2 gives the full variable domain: DTGVSQNPRHKITKRGQNVTFRCDPISEHNRLYWYRQTLGQGPEFLTYFQNEAQLEKSRLLSDRFSAERPKGSFSTLEIQRTEQGDSAMYLCASSLEVGYGYTFGSGTRLTVV.

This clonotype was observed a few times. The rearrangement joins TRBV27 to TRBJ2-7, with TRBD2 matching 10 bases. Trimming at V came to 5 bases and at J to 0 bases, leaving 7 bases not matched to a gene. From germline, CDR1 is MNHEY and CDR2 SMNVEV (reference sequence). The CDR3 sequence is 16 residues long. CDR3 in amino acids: CASSPSSGSFSYEQYF. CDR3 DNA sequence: TGTGCCAGCAGTCCCTCTAGCGGGAGCTTCTCCTACGAGCAGTACTTC.

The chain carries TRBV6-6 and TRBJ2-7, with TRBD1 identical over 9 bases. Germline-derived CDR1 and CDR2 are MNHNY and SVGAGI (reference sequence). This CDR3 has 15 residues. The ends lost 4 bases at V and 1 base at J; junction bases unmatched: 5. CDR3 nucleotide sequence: TGTGCCAGCAGTTCCAGGGGACAGGGTTCCTACGAGCAGTACTTC. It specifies CASSSRGQGSYEQYF.